One sample yielded the 29 T cell receptor beta chains listed below, sequenced in a study of breast tumors, draining lymph nodes, adjacent tissues. TCRdb reprocessed the multiplex PCR reads with MiXCR, giving one entry per CDR3 protein. This table has approximately 200,000 distinct CDR3 sequences, roughly 31% appearing once. Axillary draining lymph nodes of breast cancer patients supplied the node samples. Sequencing was performed on axillary lymph node tissue. The receptors here all came from a female donor with breast cancer. Some clones in this sample may be carry-over from other donors' samples.

The gene calls are TRBV29-1 and TRBJ1-1; a possible D gene is TRBD1 (6 bases). V was clipped by 1 base and J by 6 bases, with 18 bases between them. Per germline, CDR1 SQVTM and CDR2 ANQGSEA. This CDR3 spans 15 amino acids. CDR3 region: CSVEVVDRGRPEAFF. The CDR3 coding sequence is TGCAGCGTTGAAGTGGTGGACAGAGGGAGACCTGAAGCTTTCTTT. Looking up the rest from reference TRBV29-1 and TRBJ1-1 gives the full variable domain: SAVISQKPSRDICQRGTSLTIQCQVDSQVTMMFWYRQQPGQSLTLIATANQGSEATYESGFVIDKFPISRPNLTFSTLTVSNMSPEDSSIYLCSVEVVDRGRPEAFFGQGTRLTVV.

This clonotype was counted only a few times. This may be a read error: a much more frequent sequence differs by one nucleotide. V usage is TRBV9 and J usage is TRBJ2-1; TRBD2 might be the D (7 bases). The CDR3 extends over 14 amino acids. CDR1 is SGDLS and CDR2 is YYNGEE in the germline V gene. The CDR3 region is CASSVGGRDNEQSF. The CDR3 nucleotides are TGTGCCAGCAGCGTAGGAGGGAGGGACAATGAGCAGTCCTTC.

This clonotype was seen a single time. A junction end diverges from the germline sequence, so it may reflect a read error. The chain has TRBV5-8 and TRBJ1-6, with D possibly matching TRBD1 (6 bases). Germline CDR1 reads SGHTS; CDR2 reads YDEGEE. The CDR3 is 14 residues long. Here the CDR3 reads CTSSQGNDNSPLHF. DNA of the CDR3: TGTACCAGCAGCCAGGGGAACGATAATTCACCCCTCCACTTT.

This clonotype was detected many times. This rearrangement joins TRBV2 to TRBJ2-1, with 10 bases matching TRBD2. The CDR3 is 15 amino acids. Germline V CDR1 and CDR2: SNHLY, FYNNEI. Trimming at V came to 5 bases and at J to 1 base, leaving 2 bases not matched to a gene. Written as DNA, the CDR3 is TGTGCCAGCAGTTTACTAGCGGGGTCCTACAATGAGCAGTTCTTC. This encodes CASSLLAGSYNEQFF.

This clonotype was recorded a few times. The V and J genes are TRBV4-2 and TRBJ2-2; D possibly uses TRBD1 or TRBD2 (5 bases each). Germline V gene data show CDR1 as LGHNA and CDR2 as YNFKEQ. V was cut by 4 bases and J by 0 bases, with 9 bases left in between. The CDR3 contains 15 residues. Here the CDR3 reads CASSRGTANTGELFF. The DNA for the CDR3 is TGTGCCAGCAGCCGGGGGACGGCGAACACCGGGGAGCTGTTTTTT.

This clonotype was picked up many times. The chain carries TRBV29-1 and TRBJ2-3, with D possibly called TRBD1 or TRBD2 (5 bases each). The CDR3 covers 10 residues. V was pared by 8 bases and J by 8 bases, with 11 bases between. Germline CDR1 SQVTM, CDR2 ANQGSEA. The CDR3 DNA sequence: TGCAGCCCTGGGGCGGGTACGCAGTATTTT. Its translation: CSPGAGTQYF.

This clonotype was seen more than once but under ten times. The chain joins TRBV2 to TRBJ2-7; weak D call: TRBD1 (6 bases). Germline values: CDR1 SNHLY, CDR2 FYNNEI. V was shortened by 7 bases and J by 6 bases, with 13 bases between the two germline ends. The length of the CDR3 is 12 residues. CDR3 residues: CASKDRTAEQYF. The CDR3 DNA reads TGTGCCAGCAAGGACCGGACAGCCGAGCAGTACTTC.

As regards this clonotype: With a much larger clone just one base away, this may be a read error. The J gene is TRBJ2-1, the V gene TRBV4-1; no definite D call. The CDR3 spans 16 residues. Germline loops: CDR1 MGHRA, CDR2 YSYEKL. CDR3: CASSRDPSLSYNEQFF. In DNA form, the CDR3 reads TGTGCCAGCAGCCGAGACCCCAGCCTATCCTACAATGAGCAGTTCTTC.

Comments on this clonotype: The junction differs from germline at one of its ends, possibly a read error. The chain carries TRBV6-5 and TRBJ1-6; 7 nucleotides line up with TRBD1. Germline V gene sequence: CDR1 MNHEY, CDR2 SVGAGI. CDR3 length equals 9 residues. The CDR3 is CASSNTGDF. In nucleotides, the CDR3 is TGTGCCAGCAGTAATACAGGGGACTTT.

This clonotype was seen ten or more times. The chain employs TRBV7-9 and TRBJ2-3, with 8 bases matching TRBD2. The CDR3 extends over 14 amino acids. The trim removed 4 bases at V and 7 bases at J, leaving 7 bases unmatched. CDR1 SEHNR and CDR2 FQNEAQ come from the germline V gene (reference sequence). The CDR3 bases are TGTGCCAGCAGCTATACTAGCGGTAGGAATACGCAGTATTTT. This codes for CASSYTSGRNTQYF.

This clonotype was recorded at least ten times. The chain has TRBV6-5 and TRBJ1-5; D possibly corresponds to TRBD1 (6 bases). Germline V CDR1 and CDR2: MNHEY, SVGAGI. This CDR3 region has 16 residues. The V gene lost 5 bases and the J gene lost 5 bases, with 19 bases spanning the gap. The CDR3 protein is CASSQGPQGRYQPQHF. The CDR3 nucleotides read TGTGCCAGCAGTCAGGGTCCGCAGGGGCGGTATCAGCCCCAGCATTTT.

This clonotype was detected many times. The chain recombines TRBV20-1 with TRBJ1-2, with 7 bases aligning to TRBD1. V lost 1 base to trimming and J lost 5 bases; unmatched junction nucleotides: 1. The CDR3 has 12 amino acids. The germline gives CDR1 DFQATT, CDR2 SNEGSKA (reference sequence). The CDR3 here is CSARVTGYGYTF. The CDR3 nucleotides read TGCAGTGCTAGAGTGACAGGGTATGGCTACACCTTC.

The chain recombines TRBV4-3 with TRBJ2-7; TRBD2 matches 14 bases. The CDR3 spans 16 residues. After removal of 3 bases from V and 0 bases from J, the junction contained 1 base not matched to a gene. From germline, CDR1 is LGHNA and CDR2 YSLEER. The CDR3 here is CASSQGTSGSSYEQYF. CDR3 DNA sequence: TGCGCCAGCAGCCAGGGGACTAGCGGGAGCTCCTACGAGCAGTACTTC.

This clonotype was picked up many times. The gene calls are TRBV4-3 and TRBJ2-7; no reliable D call. Germline V lookup: CDR1 LGHNA, CDR2 YSLEER. The CDR3 sequence is 15 residues long. V dropped 1 base and J dropped 0 bases, with 10 bases sitting between them. For the CDR3, the DNA is TGCGCCAGCAGCCAAGTGGGTTCTAGCTCCTACGAGCAGTACTTC. Protein: CASSQVGSSSYEQYF.

This clonotype has at least ten counts. J is TRBJ1-5 and V is TRBV6-1, with D unclear. Germline V gene data show CDR1 as MNHNS and CDR2 as SASEGT. Trimming shortened V by 2 bases and J by 0 bases, and 8 bases separated the two germline ends. This CDR3 comprises 15 residues. The CDR3 DNA sequence: TGTGCCAGCAGTGAAACCTTGGATAGCAATCAGCCCCAGCATTTT. Its translation: CASSETLDSNQPQHF.

Many counts were recorded for this clonotype. The rearrangement uses TRBV20-1 and TRBJ2-1, with 9 bases lining up with TRBD2. The CDR3 spans 13 residues. Looked up from germline, CDR1 is DFQATT and CDR2 is SNEGSKA (reference sequence). V lost 3 bases to trimming and J lost 12 bases; unmatched junction nucleotides: 9. Written as DNA, the CDR3 is TGCAGTGCTAGTAGCGGGAGAGGGGGGGGGCAGTTCTTC. Protein sequence: CSASSGRGGGQFF.

CDR3 sequence (DNA): TGCAGTGCTAGAGATTCGGGGGCAGGTGGGGCCAACGTCCTGACTTTC. Its translation: CSARDSGAGGANVLTF. This chain joins TRBV20-1 and TRBJ2-6; D may correspond to TRBD1 or TRBD2 (6 bases each). The CDR3 sequence is 16 residues long. V was clipped by 0 bases and J by 3 bases, with 12 bases between them. CDR1 and CDR2 from the germline V gene are DFQATT and SNEGSKA (reference sequence).

The CDR3 loop reads CASSSNGGLETQYF. The CDR3 nucleotides read TGTGCCTCCTCATCCAACGGGGGCTTGGAGACCCAGTACTTC. The rearrangement joins TRBV2 to TRBJ2-5; the D gene could be TRBD1 or TRBD2 (6 bases each). The CDR3 is 14 residues long. Germline CDR1 reads SNHLY; CDR2 reads FYNNEI. With 11 bases removed from V and 5 bases from J, the gap between germline ends came to 21 bases.

The chain employs TRBV6-6 and TRBJ2-7; 9 bases are shared with TRBD2. The CDR3 has 15 residues. The germline V gene has CDR1 MNHNY and CDR2 SVGAGI (reference sequence). Trimming cost V 7 bases and J 9 bases; bases outside gene matches: 16. The CDR3 is CASTPRETSGPRQYF. The CDR3 DNA reads as TGTGCCAGCACTCCACGAGAGACTAGCGGTCCACGGCAGTACTTC.

As to this clonotype: A much larger clonotype is one base distant, so this may be a read error. V gene TRBV9 combines with J gene TRBJ1-2; D perhaps matches TRBD1 (6 bases). This CDR3 region has 15 residues. The germline CDR1 and CDR2 sequences are SGDLS and YYNGEE. The CDR3 DNA reads TGTGCCAGCAGCGTAGGGACAGACCTTTTTTCAGGCTCCACCTTC. As protein: CASSVGTDLFSGSTF.

This clonotype came up many times. The gene calls are TRBV20-1 and TRBJ2-1; 10 bases align to TRBD2. The CDR3 is 14 residues long. The J segment lost 6 bases and the V segment lost 0 bases, leaving 2 bases of the junction unmatched. CDR1 is DFQATT and CDR2 is SNEGSKA in the germline V gene (reference sequence). In DNA form, the CDR3 reads TGCAGTGCTAGAGATCCTAGCGGGAGCAATGAGCAGTTCTTC. It yields the protein CSARDPSGSNEQFF.

V is TRBV24-1 and J is TRBJ1-4; TRBD1 might be the D (5 bases). From germline, CDR1 is KGHDR and CDR2 SFDVKD. The CDR3 covers 16 residues. V gave up 3 bases and J gave up 0 bases, with 10 bases separating them. In DNA, the CDR3 is TGTGCCACCAGTGATGGGGGGAGCGCAACTAATGAAAAACTGTTTTTT. Its translation is CATSDGGSATNEKLFF.

In this sample, this clonotype turned up a few times. This may arise from a read error, as a much more abundant clone is one base away. The genes are TRBV20-1 and TRBJ2-2, with 8 nucleotides matching TRBD2. Per the germline V gene, CDR1 is DFQATT and CDR2 is SNEGSKA (reference sequence). This CDR3 has 16 amino acids. After removal of 0 bases from V and 4 bases from J, the junction contained 7 bases not matched to a gene. The CDR3 bases are TGCAGTGCTAGAGATCCGGGGGGGGTGTCCACCGGGGAGCTGTTTTTT. Translation: CSARDPGGVSTGELFF.

This clonotype was seen at least ten times. The V call is TRBV4-3, the J call TRBJ2-7, with 11 bases fitting TRBD2. V shed 0 bases and J 1 base; nucleotides not matched to a gene: 11. The CDR3 consists of 19 residues. Germline CDR1 is LGHNA and CDR2 is YSLEER. The CDR3 coding sequence is TGCGCCAGCAGCCAAGAAATGGTACTAGCGGGAGATTGGTCCTACGAGCAGTACTTC. Encoded protein: CASSQEMVLAGDWSYEQYF.

The sample holds one count of this clonotype. The chain links TRBV2 to TRBJ2-7; possibly TRBD2 for D (5 bases). Between the trimmed V and J ends, which lost 8 bases and 5 bases, there was a span of 10 bases. From germline, CDR1 is SNHLY and CDR2 FYNNEI. This CDR3 is built from 11 residues. This chain's CDR3 is CASDRGNEQYF. The CDR3 DNA reads TGTGCCAGCGATCGGGGTAACGAGCAGTACTTC.

The J gene is TRBJ1-5, the V gene TRBV3-1; D possibly corresponds to TRBD1 (5 bases). V shed 4 bases and J shed 4 bases, with 17 bases lying between them. The CDR3 length is 16 residues. Germline CDR1 reads LGHDT; CDR2 reads YNNKEL (reference sequence). The CDR3 is CASSPSGDGLNQPQHF. DNA for the CDR3: TGTGCCAGCAGCCCATCCGGGGACGGTCTTAATCAGCCCCAGCATTTT.

In its sample, this clonotype was seen many times. This chain links TRBV5-6 with TRBJ2-2; 8 bases line up with TRBD2. There are 16 residues in the CDR3. Trimming removed 0 bases from V and 3 bases from J; junction bases left unmatched: 4. CDR1 SGHDT and CDR2 YYEEEE come from the germline V gene. The CDR3 coding sequence is TGTGCCAGCAGCTTGGGTAGCGGGGCTTACACCGGGGAGCTGTTTTTT. It translates to CASSLGSGAYTGELFF. The whole variable domain, filled in from reference TRBV5-6 and TRBJ2-2, reads DAGVTQSPTHLIKTRGQQVTLRCSPKSGHDTVSWYQQALGQGPQFIFQYYEEEERQRGNFPDRFSGHQFPNYSSELNVNALLLGDSALYLCASSLGSGAYTGELFFGEGSRLTVL.

This clonotype was counted many times. V is TRBV12-3 or TRBV12-4 and J is TRBJ1-2; D ambiguous. The CDR3 contains 12 residues. V was cut by 4 bases and J by 8 bases, with 11 bases left in between. The CDR3 sequence: CASSSGLGGYTF. The CDR3, as DNA: TGTGCCAGCAGTTCTGGACTGGGGGGCTACACCTTC.

This clonotype has a count of ten or more. At one of its ends the junction is not consistent with the germline gene, which may arise from a read error. The V and J genes are TRBV5-1 and TRBJ2-7; TRBD1 matches at 7 bases. The germline V gene has CDR1 SGHRS and CDR2 YFSETQ. This CDR3 is built from 16 residues. The CDR3 is CASSLESGQPTVERYF. The CDR3 DNA reads TGCGCCAGCAGCTTGGAGTCGGGACAGCCCACAGTAGAGCGGTACTTC.